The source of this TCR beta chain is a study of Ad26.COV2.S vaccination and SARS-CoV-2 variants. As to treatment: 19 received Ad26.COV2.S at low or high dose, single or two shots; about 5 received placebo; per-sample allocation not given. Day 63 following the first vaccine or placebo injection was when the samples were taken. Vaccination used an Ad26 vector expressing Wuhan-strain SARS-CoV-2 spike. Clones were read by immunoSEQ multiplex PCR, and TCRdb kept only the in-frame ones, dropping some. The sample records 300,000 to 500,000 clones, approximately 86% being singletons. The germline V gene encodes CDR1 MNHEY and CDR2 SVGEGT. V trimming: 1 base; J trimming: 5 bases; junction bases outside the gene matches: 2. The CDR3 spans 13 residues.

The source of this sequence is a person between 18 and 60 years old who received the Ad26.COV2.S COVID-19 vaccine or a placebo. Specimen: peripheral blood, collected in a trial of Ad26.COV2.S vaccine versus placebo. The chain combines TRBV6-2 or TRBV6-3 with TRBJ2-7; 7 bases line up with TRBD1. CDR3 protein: CASSYLGGDEQYF. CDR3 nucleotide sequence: TGTGCCAGCAGTTACTTAGGGGGCGACGAGCAGTACTTC.